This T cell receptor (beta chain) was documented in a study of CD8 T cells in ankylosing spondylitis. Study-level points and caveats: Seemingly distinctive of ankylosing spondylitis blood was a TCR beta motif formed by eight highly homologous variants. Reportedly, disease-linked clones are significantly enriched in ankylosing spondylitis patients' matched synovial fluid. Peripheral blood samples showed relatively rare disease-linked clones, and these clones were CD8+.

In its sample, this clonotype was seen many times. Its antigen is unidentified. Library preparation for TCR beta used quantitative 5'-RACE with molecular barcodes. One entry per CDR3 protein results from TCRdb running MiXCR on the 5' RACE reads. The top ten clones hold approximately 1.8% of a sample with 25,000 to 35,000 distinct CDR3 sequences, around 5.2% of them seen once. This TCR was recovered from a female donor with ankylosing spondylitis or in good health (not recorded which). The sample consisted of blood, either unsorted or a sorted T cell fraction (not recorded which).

The CDR3 sequence is CASSVVPSDYGYTF. CDR3 in DNA: TGTGCCAGCAGCGTAGTACCCAGTGACTATGGCTACACCTTC. This rearrangement joins TRBV9 to TRBJ1-2; the D is unclear. The V gene lost 0 bases and the J gene lost 3 bases, with 9 bases spanning the gap. CDR1 and CDR2 (germline): SGDLS, YYNGEE. CDR3 length: 14 residues.